The 9 T cell receptor beta chains reported below all come from one sample, sequenced in a study of beta chain features in type 1 diabetes. TCRB transcripts that were expressed got sequenced, as all of the isolated RNA had been reverse transcribed. Some clones are missing from TCRdb's copy, which holds only in-frame ones; the method was immunoSEQ multiplex PCR. This sample carries more than 250,000 clones, around 15% of them seen once, and the ten largest clones take more than 0.015%. These receptors' antigens are unknown. Study results and caveats: A moderate, significant TCRB CDR3 shortening appeared in type 1 diabetes across four CD4+ subsets.

The source material was naive CD4+ T cells from blood. Receptors were obtained from a young man with type 1 diabetes.

The V call is TRBV19, the J call TRBJ1-4, with D hard to call. Germline V lookup: CDR1 LNHDA, CDR2 SQIVND (reference sequence). V lost 8 bases to trimming and J lost 10 bases, with 20 bases between them. The CDR3 is made up of 14 amino acids. DNA of the CDR3: TGTGCCAGTTCAATGGGAGTTGTTATTGGAAAACTGTTTTTT. The encoded protein is CASSMGVVIGKLFF.

V and J are TRBV6-5 and TRBJ2-5; TRBD1 matches 8 bases. V was clipped by 5 bases and J by 4 bases; unmatched bases: 9. CDR3 size: 15 residues. Germline loops: CDR1 MNHEY, CDR2 SVGAGI. The CDR3 here is CASSGPRQGRETQYF. The CDR3 region has the DNA TGTGCCAGCAGTGGACCAAGACAGGGGAGAGAGACCCAGTACTTC.

The V and J genes are TRBV7-2 and TRBJ1-1; maybe TRBD1 (5 bases). With 4 bases removed from V and 7 bases from J, the gap between germline ends came to 10 bases. Germline V lookup: CDR1 SGHTA, CDR2 FQGNSA. This CDR3 has 12 residues. Here the CDR3 reads CASSSDSNEAFF. For the CDR3, the DNA is TGTGCCAGCAGCTCTGACAGCAATGAAGCTTTCTTT.

The V and J genes are TRBV4-2 and TRBJ2-1; no firm D call. The germline gives CDR1 LGHNA, CDR2 YNFKEQ. The germline V and J ends were trimmed by 5 bases and 9 bases, with 14 bases remaining between them. The CDR3 loop spans 13 amino acids. CDR3 amino acids: CASSSTESVEQFF. The CDR3 DNA reads TGTGCCAGCAGCTCTACTGAGTCGGTTGAGCAGTTCTTC.

The chain uses TRBV5-1 and TRBJ2-7, with 10 nucleotides matching TRBD2. The V gene end was trimmed by 4 bases and the J gene end by 0 bases; junction bases not matched to a gene: 4. The CDR3 extends over 15 amino acids. Germline-derived CDR1 and CDR2 are SGHRS and YFSETQ. For the CDR3, the DNA is TGCGCCAGCAGCACGGGGACTAGCGACTCCTACGAGCAGTACTTC. It translates to CASSTGTSDSYEQYF. Looking up the rest from reference TRBV5-1 and TRBJ2-7 gives the full variable domain: KAGVTQTPRYLIKTRGQQVTLSCSPISGHRSVSWYQQTPGQGLQFLFEYFSETQRNKGNFPGRFSGRQFSNSRSEMNVSTLELGDSALYLCASSTGTSDSYEQYFGPGTRLTVT.

The chain employs TRBV28 and TRBJ2-7, with 7 positions matching TRBD1. The CDR3 runs 12 residues. Germline values: CDR1 MDHEN, CDR2 SYDVKM. V was pared by 4 bases and J by 6 bases, with 3 bases of the junction left unmatched. CDR3 in amino acids: CASSSDRVEQYF. For the CDR3, the DNA is TGTGCCAGCAGTTCAGACAGGGTCGAGCAGTACTTC.

CDR3 nucleotides: TGCGCCAGCAGCCCGGACAGATTCACCGGGGAGCTGTTTTTT. It is translated as CASSPDRFTGELFF. The rearrangement links TRBV5-1 to TRBJ2-2; D is possibly TRBD1 (6 bases). Germline CDR1 reads SGHRS; CDR2 reads YFSETQ. The germline V and J ends were trimmed by 4 bases and 4 bases, with 11 bases remaining between them. The CDR3 contains 14 residues. Based on the CDR3 plus reference TRBV5-1 and TRBJ2-2, the full variable domain is KAGVTQTPRYLIKTRGQQVTLSCSPISGHRSVSWYQQTPGQGLQFLFEYFSETQRNKGNFPGRFSGRQFSNSRSEMNVSTLELGDSALYLCASSPDRFTGELFFGEGSRLTVL.

This CDR3 reads CASSAPGGTYNEQFF. CDR3 coding DNA: TGTGCCAGCAGTGCTCCAGGGGGGACCTACAATGAGCAGTTCTTC. This chain joins TRBV28 and TRBJ2-1; D may be TRBD1 (7 bases). Looked up from germline, CDR1 is MDHEN and CDR2 is SYDVKM. V was clipped by 5 bases and J by 2 bases, with 13 bases between them. CDR3 length: 15 residues.

The chain recombines TRBV9 with TRBJ2-5, with 9 bases that match TRBD1. Trimming took 3 bases from V and 14 from J; bases not matched to a gene: 11. The CDR3 covers 13 residues. CDR1 and CDR2 (germline): SGDLS, YYNGEE. The CDR3 bases are TGTGCCAGCAGCGGAACGACCGGGACAGGGAATTACTTC. It yields the protein CASSGTTGTGNYF.